This T cell receptor (beta chain) was captured in a study of identical twins. Study-wide results and caveats: Out-of-frame beta sequences exhibited a weaker degree of excess twin sharing. Beta clonotypes that were abundant in cord blood contained fewer insertions, a pattern absent from memory repertoires.

Healthy Caucasian individuals made up all the donors. This clonotype was observed many times. As yet, its antigen is unknown. Germline loops: CDR1 DFQATT, CDR2 SNEGSKA (reference sequence). The CDR3 runs to 15 residues. V gave up 6 bases and J gave up 3 bases, with 20 bases separating them. TCRdb fed the 5' RACE reads into MiXCR, producing one record per CDR3 protein. Of about 520,000 distinct CDR3 sequences listed, around 20% are singletons. These data are also associated with another study on T cells expressing NK-cell markers. According to that study: The leading position in the CD3+CD56-NKG2C+ fraction of several donors also went to these clonotypes.

Sequencing used CD4+ T cells sorted from blood. The clonotype was recovered from a woman under 30 in good health. The rearrangement joins TRBV20-1 to TRBJ1-2, with D perhaps matching TRBD1 (6 bases). DNA for the CDR3: TGCAGTGCGCGGGCCCCGAGACAGGCATACTATGGCTACACCTTC. As protein: CSARAPRQAYYGYTF.